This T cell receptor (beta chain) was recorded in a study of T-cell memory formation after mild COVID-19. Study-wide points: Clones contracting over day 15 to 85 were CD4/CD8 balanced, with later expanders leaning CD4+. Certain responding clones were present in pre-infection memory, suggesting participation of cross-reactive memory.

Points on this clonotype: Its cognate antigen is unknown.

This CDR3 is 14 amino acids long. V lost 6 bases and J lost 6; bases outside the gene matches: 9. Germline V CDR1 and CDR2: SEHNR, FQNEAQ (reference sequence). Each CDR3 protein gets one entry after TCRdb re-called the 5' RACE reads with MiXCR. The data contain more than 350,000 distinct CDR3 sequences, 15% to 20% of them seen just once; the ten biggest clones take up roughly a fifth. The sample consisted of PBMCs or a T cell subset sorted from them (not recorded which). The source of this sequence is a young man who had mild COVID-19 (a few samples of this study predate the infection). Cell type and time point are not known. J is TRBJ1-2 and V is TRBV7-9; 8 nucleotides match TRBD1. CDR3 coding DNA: TGTGCCAGCAGTGGGTACAGGGGGGAGGATGGCTACACCTTC. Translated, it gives CASSGYRGEDGYTF.